These T cell receptor beta chains were read from a single sample in a study of identical twins. Each CDR3 protein is one row after TCRdb ran MiXCR on the 5' RACE reads. The repertoire includes roughly 1,500,000 distinct CDR3 sequences, about 32% of them detected once, and about 0.27% sits in the top ten. Source material: cord blood. The receptors were gathered from a newborn girl in good health. CDR3s include the opening cysteine and the closing phenylalanine or tryptophan. A D gene is named only where the DNA matches it firmly. Only some rows state a clone size, as once, few, many or a class for expanded clones.

j_call d_call clone_size v_call cdr3_aa cdr3_nt
TRBJ2-2 NA NA TRBV28 CASSLFPGQIGELFF TGTGCCAGCAGTTTATTCCCAGGACAGATCGGGGAGCTGTTTTTT
TRBJ2-1 NA few TRBV28 CASRPQLEGEQFF TGTGCCAGCAGACCTCAACTAGAAGGAGAGCAGTTCTTC
TRBJ2-7 NA few TRBV28 CASSPLASSSYEQYF TGCGCCAGCAGTCCCTTAGCGTCAAGCTCCTACGAGCAGTACTTC
TRBJ2-1 TRBD2 NA TRBV12-3/TRBV12-4 CASSLASGRSYEQFF TGTGCCAGCAGTTTGGCTAGCGGGAGGTCTTACGAGCAGTTCTTC
TRBJ2-7 NA NA TRBV5-1 CASSSQTRGPYEQYF TGCGCCAGCAGCTCACAGACTAGAGGACCCTACGAGCAGTACTTC
TRBJ1-6 NA NA TRBV20-1 CSASRQTNSPLHF TGCAGTGCTAGTCGGCAGACTAATTCACCCCTCCACTTT
TRBJ1-5 NA NA TRBV12-3/TRBV12-4 CASSLARVEPQHF TGTGCCAGCAGTTTAGCCCGGGTGGAGCCCCAGCATTTT
TRBJ2-3 NA few TRBV2 CASSERGLGTDTQYF TGTGCCAGCAGTGAACGGGGGTTGGGCACAGATACGCAGTATTTT
TRBJ2-6 NA NA TRBV5-1 CASSLEGVVSGANVLTF TGCGCCAGCAGCTTGGAAGGGGTTGTCTCTGGGGCCAACGTCCTGACTTTC
TRBJ2-7 TRBD1 NA TRBV12-3/TRBV12-4 CASTDRGRVEQYF TGTGCCTCTACGGACAGGGGGCGGGTCGAGCAGTACTTC
TRBJ1-5 NA NA TRBV20-1 CSASDIRGNQPQHF TGCAGTGCTTCTGACATTCGTGGCAATCAGCCCCAGCATTTT
TRBJ2-1 NA few TRBV4-1 CASSHPRAAYNEQFF TGCGCCAGCAGCCACCCGCGAGCGGCCTACAATGAGCAGTTCTTC
TRBJ2-2 NA few TRBV9 CASSVYRGGDNTGELFF TGTGCCAGCAGCGTATATCGGGGTGGAGATAACACCGGGGAGCTGTTTTTT
TRBJ2-7 TRBD2 few TRBV28 CASRPGTRFYEQYF TGTGCCAGCAGGCCCGGGACTAGATTCTACGAGCAGTACTTC
TRBJ1-2 TRBD1 many TRBV7-2 CASSIARDRGYGYTF TGTGCCAGCAGCATAGCCCGGGACAGGGGGTATGGCTACACCTTC
TRBJ2-1 TRBD1 NA TRBV7-2 CASSVSGTGGNEQFF TGTGCCAGCAGCGTATCCGGGACAGGTGGCAATGAGCAGTTCTTC
TRBJ2-2 TRBD2 NA TRBV28 CASSHAVRLAGVGELFF TGTGCCAGCAGCCACGCCGTAAGACTAGCGGGAGTAGGGGAGCTGTTTTTT
TRBJ2-3 NA NA TRBV20-1 CSATGLSSTDTQYF TGCAGTGCTACGGGACTCTCTAGCACAGATACGCAGTATTTT
TRBJ1-1 TRBD1 few TRBV12-3/TRBV12-4 CASRTGQENTEAFF TGTGCCAGCAGAACGGGACAGGAGAACACTGAAGCTTTCTTT
TRBJ1-3 NA NA TRBV4-1 CASSQGVSSGNTIYF TGCGCCAGCAGCCAAGGGGTTAGCTCTGGAAACACCATATATTTT
TRBJ2-1 TRBD2 NA TRBV3-1 CASSQDGPRGGNPNEQFF TGTGCCAGCAGCCAAGATGGCCCCCGCGGGGGTAACCCCAATGAGCAGTTCTTC
TRBJ1-1 NA NA TRBV12-3/TRBV12-4 CASSLYRWTVGGTEAFF TGTGCCAGCAGTTTATACCGCTGGACAGTTGGGGGCACTGAAGCTTTCTTT
TRBJ1-6 NA NA TRBV7-2 CASSLEVQGYSPLHF TGTGCCAGCAGCTTAGAAGTGCAGGGATATTCACCCCTCCACTTT
TRBJ1-2 NA NA TRBV2 CASSASRRHPLWGYTF TGTGCCAGCAGTGCGAGCAGGCGCCATCCCCTCTGGGGCTACACCTTC
TRBJ2-3 NA few TRBV6-6 CASSYLATSSTDTQYF TGTGCCAGCAGTTACTTGGCTACATCTAGCACAGATACGCAGTATTTT
TRBJ2-6 NA NA TRBV14 CASSKRGPSGANVLTF TGTGCCAGCAGTAAAAGGGGCCCCTCTGGGGCCAACGTCCTGACTTTC
TRBJ1-2 TRBD1 NA TRBV27 CARSHRQGLYGYTF TGTGCCCGCAGTCACAGACAGGGCCTCTATGGCTACACCTTC
TRBJ1-2 TRBD1 NA TRBV7-9 CASSLALEGAHGYTF TGTGCCAGCAGCTTAGCGCTGGAGGGGGCCCATGGCTACACCTTC
TRBJ2-1 NA few TRBV20-1 CSASPRKRGTYNEQFF TGCAGTGCTTCCCCTCGTAAGCGAGGTACCTACAATGAGCAGTTCTTC
TRBJ2-1 TRBD2 NA TRBV4-1 CASSQVSSGSYEQFF TGCGCCAGCAGCCAAGTCTCGAGCGGGAGCTATGAGCAGTTCTTC
TRBJ1-4 NA NA TRBV7-9 CASSFKTTNEKLFF TGTGCCAGCAGCTTTAAAACAACTAATGAAAAACTGTTTTTT
TRBJ2-2 NA few TRBV3-1 CASSQAPRGGELFF TGTGCCAGCAGCCAAGCCCCACGGGGGGGGGAGCTGTTTTTT
TRBJ1-1 TRBD1 NA TRBV20-1 CSASTGGYTEAFF TGCAGTGCTAGCACAGGGGGCTACACTGAAGCTTTCTTT
TRBJ1-6 NA NA TRBV7-9 CASSSPTPGTVNSPLHF TGTGCCAGCAGCTCCCCAACTCCCGGGACGGTGAATTCACCCCTCCACTTT
TRBJ2-7 TRBD1 NA TRBV28 CASSWTGIVYEQYF TGTGCCAGCAGTTGGACAGGGATAGTCTACGAGCAGTACTTC
TRBJ2-4 NA few TRBV5-1 CASSLVPGLAKNIQYF TGCGCCAGCAGCTTGGTCCCAGGGCTAGCCAAAAACATTCAGTACTTC
TRBJ2-1 TRBD2 few TRBV14 CASSQDLGLGLKNEQFF TGTGCCAGCAGCCAAGATTTGGGACTAGGGCTAAAAAATGAGCAGTTCTTC
TRBJ1-5 NA few TRBV20-1 CSTHSGNQPQHF TGCAGTACCCACAGTGGCAATCAGCCCCAGCATTTT
TRBJ2-6 NA NA TRBV6-1 CASQGFGANVLTF TGTGCCAGCCAGGGGTTTGGGGCCAACGTCCTGACTTTC
TRBJ1-1 NA few TRBV20-1 CSASGPLTEAFF TGCAGTGCTAGTGGGCCGCTAACTGAAGCTTTCTTT
TRBJ2-3 TRBD2 few TRBV20-1 CSACSSGRARGTDTQYF TGCAGTGCTTGCTCTAGCGGGAGGGCCAGGGGCACAGATACGCAGTATTTT
TRBJ2-3 TRBD2 NA TRBV4-2 CASSQERTSPTDTQYF TGTGCCAGCAGCCAAGAGAGGACTAGCCCCACAGATACGCAGTATTTT
TRBJ2-2 TRBD1 NA TRBV19 CASSIPGQGGELFF TGTGCCAGTAGTATACCCGGACAGGGCGGGGAGCTGTTTTTT
TRBJ1-2 NA NA TRBV30 CAWSVSLGANYGHTF TGTGCCTGGAGTGTGTCCCTGGGGGCTAACTATGGCCACACCTTC
TRBJ2-5 NA NA TRBV20-1 CSARAHTGVNEQYF TGCAGTGCTAGAGCGCACACCGGGGTCAATGAGCAGTACTTC
TRBJ2-5 NA NA TRBV30 CAWSNLRLPRETQYF TGTGCCTGGAGCAACCTGAGGCTCCCGAGGGAGACCCAGTACTTC
TRBJ2-7 TRBD1 many TRBV29-1 CSVEGRDRHYEQYF TGCAGCGTTGAAGGCCGGGACAGGCACTACGAGCAGTACTTC
TRBJ2-3 TRBD2 few TRBV20-1 CSAPMGGRISDTQYF TGCAGTGCCCCAATGGGCGGGAGGATCTCAGATACGCAGTATTTT
TRBJ1-6 TRBD1 NA TRBV2 CASREQGSSYNSPLHF TGTGCCAGCAGGGAACAGGGGAGCTCCTATAATTCACCCCTCCACTTT
TRBJ2-7 TRBD2 NA TRBV7-9 CASSLAHLSGVYEQYF TGTGCCAGCAGCTTAGCGCACCTAAGCGGGGTCTACGAGCAGTACTTC
TRBJ2-1 TRBD1 NA TRBV19 CASSTGTGGNEQLF TGTGCCAGTAGTACCGGGACAGGGGGCAATGAGCAGTTATTC
TRBJ2-7 NA NA TRBV20-1 CSASSGRDHEQYF TGCAGTGCTAGTTCCGGGAGAGACCACGAGCAGTACTTC
TRBJ2-1 NA few TRBV7-9 CASSLASWELNEQFF TGTGCCAGCAGCTTAGCCTCCTGGGAGCTTAATGAGCAGTTCTTC
TRBJ2-1 NA few TRBV24-1 CATSDTSQEQFF TGTGCCACCAGTGATACTAGCCAAGAGCAGTTCTTC
TRBJ1-6 NA NA TRBV7-9 CASRVTSGNSYNSPLHF TGTGCCAGCAGGGTTACTTCCGGGAACTCCTATAATTCACCCCTCCACTTT
TRBJ1-5 NA NA TRBV6-6 CASSYRVVNSNQPQHF TGTGCCAGCAGTTACAGAGTTGTGAATAGCAATCAGCCCCAGCATTTT
TRBJ1-5 NA NA TRBV20-1 CSANSRRSNQPQHF TGCAGTGCTAACTCCCGACGGTCCAATCAGCCCCAGCATTTT
TRBJ1-2 NA NA TRBV20-1 CSARVRGAPQNYGYTF TGCAGTGCTAGAGTGAGAGGGGCGCCCCAGAACTATGGCTACACCTTC
TRBJ1-6 NA few TRBV6-1 CASSEAAAVNSPLHF TGTGCCAGCAGTGAAGCGGCCGCAGTTAATTCACCCCTCCACTTT